This is a list of T cell receptor beta chains from one sample in a study of CD8+ T cells in alopecia areata. Method: immunoSEQ multiplex PCR; TCRdb's copy keeps in-frame clones and lacks some. Of almost 250,000 clones in the sample, approximately 61% were seen once. The starting material was CD4+ T cells sorted from blood, obtained at week 0. These receptors were collected from a human donor with alopecia areata. Each CDR3 is given without its conserved first and last residue. The order of the fields is J gene, D gene, V gene, CDR3 protein. D genes are given only for firm matches.

TRBJ2-7 NA TRBV9 ASSPSAAIYEQY
TRBJ1-2 NA TRBV30 AWRLSARGYT
TRBJ1-2 NA TRBV25-1 ASSAATTGYGYT
TRBJ2-6 NA TRBV5-1 ASSLGRDTLSGANVLT
TRBJ1-2 NA TRBV5-6 ASSLEAGPYGYT
TRBJ2-3 NA TRBV10-3 AISVAEGTDTQY
TRBJ2-7 TRBD1 TRBV5-1 ASSLTGTGVSYEQY
TRBJ2-4 NA TRBV7-2 ASSLAAKNIQY
TRBJ1-2 NA TRBV5-6 ASSYPAGNYGYT
TRBJ1-1 NA TRBV2 ASSEAQGTEAF
TRBJ2-1 NA TRBV7-9 ASILSGAGYNEQF
TRBJ2-1 NA TRBV29-1 SVVRAPTGNEQF
TRBJ2-2 NA TRBV5-1 ASSFPGTGELF
TRBJ2-5 NA TRBV15 ATRTFQDQETQY
TRBJ2-5 NA TRBV29-1 SVEDIRGARETQY
TRBJ2-3 NA TRBV10-3 AISESTQLDTQY
TRBJ2-2 NA TRBV6-5 ASSYHTGELF
TRBJ2-1 NA TRBV2 ASSETGGPKNEQF
TRBJ2-5 NA TRBV27 ASSTTGRPQETQY
TRBJ2-3 NA TRBV29-1 SVGEAPRTDTQY
TRBJ1-3 NA TRBV11-1 ASSGAGIGNTIY
TRBJ2-1 NA TRBV2 ASRSDGYNEQF
TRBJ2-3 TRBD1 TRBV7-2 ASSVDRGDTQY
TRBJ2-1 NA TRBV10-3 AISELAPRPSNEQF
TRBJ1-2 NA TRBV29-1 STITGDYGYT